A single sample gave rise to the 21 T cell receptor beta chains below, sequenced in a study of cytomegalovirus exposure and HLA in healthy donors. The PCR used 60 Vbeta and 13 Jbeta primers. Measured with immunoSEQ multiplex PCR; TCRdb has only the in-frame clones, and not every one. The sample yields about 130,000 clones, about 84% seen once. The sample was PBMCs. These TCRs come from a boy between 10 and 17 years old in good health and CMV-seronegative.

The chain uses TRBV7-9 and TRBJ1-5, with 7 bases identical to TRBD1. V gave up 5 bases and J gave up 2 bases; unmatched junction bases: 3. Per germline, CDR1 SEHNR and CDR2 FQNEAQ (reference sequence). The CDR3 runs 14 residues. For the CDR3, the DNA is TGTGCCAGCAGCCCAACAGGGGGCAATCAGCCCCAGCATTTT. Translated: CASSPTGGNQPQHF.

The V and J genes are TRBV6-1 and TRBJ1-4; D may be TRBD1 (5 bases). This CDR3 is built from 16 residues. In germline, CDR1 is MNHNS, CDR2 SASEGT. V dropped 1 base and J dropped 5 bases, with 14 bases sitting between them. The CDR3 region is CASSEEEGNSNEKLFF. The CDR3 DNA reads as TGTGCCAGCAGTGAAGAGGAGGGGAACTCGAATGAAAAACTGTTTTTT.

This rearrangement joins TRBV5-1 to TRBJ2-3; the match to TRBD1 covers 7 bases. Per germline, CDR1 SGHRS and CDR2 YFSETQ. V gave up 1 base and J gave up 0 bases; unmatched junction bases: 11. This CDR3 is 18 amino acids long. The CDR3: CASSLTDRVRSSTDTQYF. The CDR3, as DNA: TGCGCCAGCAGCTTGACCGACAGGGTTCGGAGTAGCACAGATACGCAGTATTTT.

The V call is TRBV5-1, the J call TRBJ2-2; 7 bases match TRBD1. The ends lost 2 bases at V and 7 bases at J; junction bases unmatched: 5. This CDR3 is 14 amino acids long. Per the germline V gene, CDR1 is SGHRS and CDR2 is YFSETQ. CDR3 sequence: CASSFTGESGELFF. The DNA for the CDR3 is TGCGCCAGCAGCTTCACAGGGGAAAGCGGGGAGCTGTTTTTT.

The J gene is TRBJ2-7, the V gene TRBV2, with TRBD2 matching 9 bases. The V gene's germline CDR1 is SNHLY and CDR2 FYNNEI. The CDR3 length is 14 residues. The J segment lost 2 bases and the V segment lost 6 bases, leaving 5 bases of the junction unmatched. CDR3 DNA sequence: TGTGCCAGCAGGAGGGGACTAGCAGCCTACGAGCAGTACTTC. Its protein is CASRRGLAAYEQYF. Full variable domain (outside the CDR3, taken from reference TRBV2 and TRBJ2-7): EPEVTQTPSHQVTQMGQEVILRCVPISNHLYFYWYRQILGQKVEFLVSFYNNEISEKSEIFDDQFSVERPDGSNFTLKIRSTKLEDSAMYFCASRRGLAAYEQYFGPGTRLTVT.

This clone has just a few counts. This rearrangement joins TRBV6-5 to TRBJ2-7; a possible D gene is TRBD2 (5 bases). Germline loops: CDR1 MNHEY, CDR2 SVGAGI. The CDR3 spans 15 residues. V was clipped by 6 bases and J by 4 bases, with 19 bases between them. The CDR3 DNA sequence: TGTGCCAGCAGCCCTGCCGCGGCGGGTGGATACGAGCAGTACTTC. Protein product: CASSPAAAGGYEQYF.

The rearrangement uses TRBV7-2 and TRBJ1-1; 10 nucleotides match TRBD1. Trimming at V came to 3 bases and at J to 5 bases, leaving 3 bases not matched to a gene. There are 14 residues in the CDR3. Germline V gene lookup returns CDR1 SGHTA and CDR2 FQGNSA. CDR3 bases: TGTGCCAGCAGCTTCAGGGACAGGGGTACTGAAGCTTTCTTT. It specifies CASSFRDRGTEAFF.

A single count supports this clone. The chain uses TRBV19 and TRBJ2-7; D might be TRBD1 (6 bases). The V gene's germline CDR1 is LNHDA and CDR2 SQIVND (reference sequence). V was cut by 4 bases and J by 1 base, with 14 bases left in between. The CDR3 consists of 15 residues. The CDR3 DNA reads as TGTGCCAGTAGTAAGCCCCCCCAGGGGTCCTACGAGCAGTACTTC. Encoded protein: CASSKPPQGSYEQYF.

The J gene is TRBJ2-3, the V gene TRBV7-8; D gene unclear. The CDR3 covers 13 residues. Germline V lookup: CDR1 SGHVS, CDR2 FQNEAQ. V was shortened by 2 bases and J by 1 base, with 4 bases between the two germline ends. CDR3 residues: CASSLQGTDTQYF. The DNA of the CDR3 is TGTGCCAGCAGCTTACAGGGCACAGATACGCAGTATTTT. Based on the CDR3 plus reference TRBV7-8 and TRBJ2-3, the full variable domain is GAGVSQSPRYKVAKRGQDVALRCDPISGHVSLFWYQQALGQGPEFLTYFQNEAQLDKSGLPSDRFFAERPEGSVSTLKIQRTQQEDSAVYLCASSLQGTDTQYFGPGTRLTVL.

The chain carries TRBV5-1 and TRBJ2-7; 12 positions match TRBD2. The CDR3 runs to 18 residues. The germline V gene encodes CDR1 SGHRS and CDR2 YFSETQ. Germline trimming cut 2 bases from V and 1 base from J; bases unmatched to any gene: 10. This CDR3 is CASSFGLAGGPASYEQYF. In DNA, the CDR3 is TGCGCCAGCAGCTTTGGGCTAGCGGGAGGGCCGGCGTCCTACGAGCAGTACTTC.

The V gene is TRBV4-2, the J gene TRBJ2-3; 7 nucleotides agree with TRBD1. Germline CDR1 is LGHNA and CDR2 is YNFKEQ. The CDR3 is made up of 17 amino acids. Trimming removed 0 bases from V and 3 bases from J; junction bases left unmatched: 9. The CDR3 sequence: CASSQESYRGLTDTQYF. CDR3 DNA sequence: TGTGCCAGCAGCCAAGAGTCGTACAGGGGCTTGACAGATACGCAGTATTTT.

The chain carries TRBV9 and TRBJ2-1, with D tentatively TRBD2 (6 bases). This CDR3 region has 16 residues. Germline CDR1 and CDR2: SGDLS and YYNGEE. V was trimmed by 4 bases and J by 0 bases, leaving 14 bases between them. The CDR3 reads CASSIRDSVSYNEQFF. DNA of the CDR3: TGTGCCAGCAGCATTCGGGACTCCGTCTCCTACAATGAGCAGTTCTTC.

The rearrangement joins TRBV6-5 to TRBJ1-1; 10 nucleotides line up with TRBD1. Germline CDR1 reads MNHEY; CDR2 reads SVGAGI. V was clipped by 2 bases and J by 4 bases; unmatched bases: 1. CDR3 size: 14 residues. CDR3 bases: TGTGCCAGCAGTTACGGGGACAGGGGCACTGAAGCTTTCTTT. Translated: CASSYGDRGTEAFF.

This chain's CDR3 is CASSYRQELSYEQYF. As DNA, the CDR3 is TGTGCCAGCAGTTATCGACAGGAACTCTCCTACGAGCAGTACTTC. The rearrangement links TRBV6-5 to TRBJ2-7, with TRBD1 as a possible D gene (6 bases). Germline lookup yields CDR1 MNHEY and CDR2 SVGAGI. The CDR3 covers 15 residues. With 3 bases removed from V and 0 bases from J, the gap between germline ends came to 12 bases.

CDR3 DNA: TGTGCCATCAGTGAGACCAGGCAGGGAAGGCACGAGCAGTACTTC. Residues: CAISETRQGRHEQYF. The J gene is TRBJ2-7, the V gene TRBV10-3, with D possibly matching TRBD1 (5 bases). This CDR3 has 15 residues. V lost 2 bases to trimming and J lost 5 bases, with 16 bases between them. Per germline, CDR1 ENHRY and CDR2 SYGVKD.

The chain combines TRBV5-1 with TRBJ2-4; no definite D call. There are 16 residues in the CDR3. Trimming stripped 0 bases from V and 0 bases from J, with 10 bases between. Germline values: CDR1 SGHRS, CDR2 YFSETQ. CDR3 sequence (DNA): TGCGCCAGCAGCTTGGCGGAGAAACTAGCCAAAAACATTCAGTACTTC. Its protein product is CASSLAEKLAKNIQYF.

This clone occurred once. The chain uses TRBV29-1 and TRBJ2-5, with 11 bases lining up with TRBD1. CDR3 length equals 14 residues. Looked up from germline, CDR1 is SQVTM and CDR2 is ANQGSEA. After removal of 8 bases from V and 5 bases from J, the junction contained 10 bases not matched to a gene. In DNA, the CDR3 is TGCAGCACGCCGGGACAGGGGGTTGGGGAGACCCAGTACTTC. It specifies CSTPGQGVGETQYF.

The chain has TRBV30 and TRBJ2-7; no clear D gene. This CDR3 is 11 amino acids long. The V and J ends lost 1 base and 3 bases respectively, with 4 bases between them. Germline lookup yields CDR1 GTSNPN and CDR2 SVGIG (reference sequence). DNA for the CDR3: TGTGCCTGGAGTGGGAGCTACGAGCAGTACTTC. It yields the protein CAWSGSYEQYF.

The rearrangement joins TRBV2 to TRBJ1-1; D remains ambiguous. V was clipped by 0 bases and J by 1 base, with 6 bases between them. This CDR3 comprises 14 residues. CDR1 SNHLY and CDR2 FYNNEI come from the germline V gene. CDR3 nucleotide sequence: TGTGCCAGCAGTGAAGCGAAGAGGAACACTGAAGCTTTCTTT. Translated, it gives CASSEAKRNTEAFF.

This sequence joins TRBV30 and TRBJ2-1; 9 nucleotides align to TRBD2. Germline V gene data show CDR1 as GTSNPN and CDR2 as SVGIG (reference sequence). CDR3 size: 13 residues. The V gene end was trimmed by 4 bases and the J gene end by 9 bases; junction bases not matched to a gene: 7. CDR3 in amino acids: CAWTLGLASEQFF. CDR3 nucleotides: TGTGCCTGGACCTTGGGACTAGCTTCTGAGCAGTTCTTC.

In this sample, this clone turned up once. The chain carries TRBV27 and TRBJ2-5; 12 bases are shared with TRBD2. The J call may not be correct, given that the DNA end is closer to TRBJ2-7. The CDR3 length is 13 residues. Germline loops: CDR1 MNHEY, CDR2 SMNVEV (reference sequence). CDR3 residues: CATGLAGPYEQYF. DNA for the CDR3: TGTGCCACCGGACTAGCGGGGCCCTACGAGCAGTACTTC.